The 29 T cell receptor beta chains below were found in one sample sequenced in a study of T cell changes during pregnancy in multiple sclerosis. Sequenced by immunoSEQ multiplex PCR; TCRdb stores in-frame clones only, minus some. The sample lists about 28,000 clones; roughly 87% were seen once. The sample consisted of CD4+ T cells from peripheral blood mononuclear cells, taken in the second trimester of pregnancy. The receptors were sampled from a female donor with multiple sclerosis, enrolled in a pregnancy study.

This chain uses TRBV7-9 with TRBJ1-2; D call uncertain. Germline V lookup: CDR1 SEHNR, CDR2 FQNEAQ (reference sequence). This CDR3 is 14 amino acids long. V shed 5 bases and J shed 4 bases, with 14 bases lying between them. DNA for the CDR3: TGTGCCAGCAGCCCCTCGTCGGGAGGCTATGGCTACACCTTC. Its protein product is CASSPSSGGYGYTF.

Here the CDR3 DNA reads TGTGCCAGCAGATTTACAGGGTATCCCGGGGAGCTGTTTTTT. It codes for CASRFTGYPGELFF. V gene TRBV7-2 combines with J gene TRBJ2-2; the D gene is possibly TRBD1 (6 bases). The CDR3 has 14 amino acids. Germline loops: CDR1 SGHTA, CDR2 FQGNSA. The V gene lost 6 bases and the J gene lost 6 bases, with 14 bases spanning the gap. The entire variable domain, with the rest obtained from reference TRBV7-2 and TRBJ2-2, is as follows: GAGVSQSPSNKVTEKGKDVELRCDPISGHTALYWYRQSLGQGLEFLIYFQGNSAPDKSGLPSDRFSAERTGGSVSTLTIQRTQQEDSAVYLCASRFTGYPGELFFGEGSRLTVL.

The CDR3 DNA sequence: TGTGCCAGTAGTTCGACCTCGACAGGGGGAGAGCCCCAGCATTTT. Translation: CASSSTSTGGEPQHF. This rearrangement joins TRBV19 to TRBJ1-5; TRBD1 matches 9 bases. Germline CDR1 LNHDA, CDR2 SQIVND (reference sequence). V lost 5 bases to trimming and J lost 8 bases; unmatched junction nucleotides: 10. There are 15 residues in the CDR3. Looking up the rest from reference TRBV19 and TRBJ1-5 gives the full variable domain: DGGITQSPKYLFRKEGQNVTLSCEQNLNHDAMYWYRQDPGQGLRLIYYSQIVNDFQKGDIAEGYSVSREKKESFPLTVTSAQKNPTAFYLCASSSTSTGGEPQHFGDGTRLSIL.

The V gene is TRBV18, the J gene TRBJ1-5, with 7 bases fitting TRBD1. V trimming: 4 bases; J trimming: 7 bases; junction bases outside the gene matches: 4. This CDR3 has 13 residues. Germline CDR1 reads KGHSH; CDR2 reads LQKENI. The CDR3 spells CASSQGQTQPQHF. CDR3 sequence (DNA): TGTGCCAGCTCACAGGGACAGACGCAGCCCCAGCATTTT.

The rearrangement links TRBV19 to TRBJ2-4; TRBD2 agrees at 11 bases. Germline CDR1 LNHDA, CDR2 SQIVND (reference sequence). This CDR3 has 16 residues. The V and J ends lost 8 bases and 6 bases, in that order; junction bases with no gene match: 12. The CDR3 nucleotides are TGTGCCAGTTCTAGCGGGGGGCACCGGTCGGGAAACATTCAGTACTTC. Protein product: CASSSGGHRSGNIQYF. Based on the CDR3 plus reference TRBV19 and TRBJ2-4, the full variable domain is DGGITQSPKYLFRKEGQNVTLSCEQNLNHDAMYWYRQDPGQGLRLIYYSQIVNDFQKGDIAEGYSVSREKKESFPLTVTSAQKNPTAFYLCASSSGGHRSGNIQYFGAGTRLSVL.

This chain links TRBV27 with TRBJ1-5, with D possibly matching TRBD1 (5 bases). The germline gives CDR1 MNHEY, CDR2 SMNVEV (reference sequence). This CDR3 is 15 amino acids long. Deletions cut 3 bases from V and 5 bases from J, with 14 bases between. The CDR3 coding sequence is TGTGCCAGCAGTTTGCAGGGCTACCTTCATCAGCCCCAGCATTTT. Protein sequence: CASSLQGYLHQPQHF.

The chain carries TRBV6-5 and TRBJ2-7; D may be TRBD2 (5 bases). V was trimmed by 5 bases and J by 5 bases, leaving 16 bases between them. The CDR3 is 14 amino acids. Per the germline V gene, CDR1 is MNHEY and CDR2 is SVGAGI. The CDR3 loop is CASSTAPSGNEQYF. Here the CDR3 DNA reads TGTGCCAGCAGTACCGCCCCGTCCGGGAACGAGCAGTACTTC.

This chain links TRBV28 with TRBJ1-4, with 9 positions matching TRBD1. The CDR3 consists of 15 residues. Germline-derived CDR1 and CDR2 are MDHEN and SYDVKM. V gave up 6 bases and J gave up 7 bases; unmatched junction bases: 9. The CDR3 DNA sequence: TGTGCCAGCAGCCAGGCGGGACAGGGCGGTGAAAAACTGTTTTTT. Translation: CASSQAGQGGEKLFF. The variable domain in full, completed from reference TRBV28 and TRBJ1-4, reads DVKVTQSSRYLVKRTGEKVFLECVQDMDHENMFWYRQDPGLGLRLIYFSYDVKMKEKGDIPEGYSVSREKKERFSLILESASTNQTSMYLCASSQAGQGGEKLFFGSGTQLSVL.

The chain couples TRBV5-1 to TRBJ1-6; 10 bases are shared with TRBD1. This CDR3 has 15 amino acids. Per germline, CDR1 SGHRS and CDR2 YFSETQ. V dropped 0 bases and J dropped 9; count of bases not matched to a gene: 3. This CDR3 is CASSLETGGSSPLHF. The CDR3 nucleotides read TGCGCCAGCAGCTTGGAGACAGGGGGCTCTTCACCCCTCCACTTT.

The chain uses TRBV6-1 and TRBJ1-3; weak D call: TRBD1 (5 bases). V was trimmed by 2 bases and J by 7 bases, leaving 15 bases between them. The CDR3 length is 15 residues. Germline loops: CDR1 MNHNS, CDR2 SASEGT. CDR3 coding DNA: TGTGCCAGCAGTGAACCCCCCGCAGGGTGGAACACCATATATTTT. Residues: CASSEPPAGWNTIYF.

The CDR3 sequence: CASSPSTNNEQFF. The CDR3 DNA reads as TGTGCCAGCTCACCTTCTACTAACAATGAGCAGTTCTTC. The V gene is TRBV18, the J gene TRBJ2-1; D remains unclear. The V and J ends lost 3 bases and 5 bases respectively, with 8 bases between them. Germline V CDR1 and CDR2: KGHSH, LQKENI. The length of the CDR3 is 13 residues.

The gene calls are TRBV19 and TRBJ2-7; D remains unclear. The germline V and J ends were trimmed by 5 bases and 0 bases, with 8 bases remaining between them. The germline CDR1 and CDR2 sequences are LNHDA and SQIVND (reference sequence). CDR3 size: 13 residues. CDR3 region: CASSLQDSYEQYF. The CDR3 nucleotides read TGTGCCAGTAGTTTACAAGACTCCTACGAGCAGTACTTC.

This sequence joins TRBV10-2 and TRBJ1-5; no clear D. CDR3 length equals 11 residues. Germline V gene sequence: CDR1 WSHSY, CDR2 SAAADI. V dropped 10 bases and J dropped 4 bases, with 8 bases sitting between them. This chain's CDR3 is CATRRNQPQHF. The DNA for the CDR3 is TGCGCCACCAGGCGTAATCAGCCCCAGCATTTT.

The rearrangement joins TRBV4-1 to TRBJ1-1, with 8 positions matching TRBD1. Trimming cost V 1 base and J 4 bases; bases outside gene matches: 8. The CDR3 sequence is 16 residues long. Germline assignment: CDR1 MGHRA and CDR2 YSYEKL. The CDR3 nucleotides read TGCGCCAGCAGCCAAGGGACAGGGAGGTTGGGCACTGAAGCTTTCTTT. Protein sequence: CASSQGTGRLGTEAFF.

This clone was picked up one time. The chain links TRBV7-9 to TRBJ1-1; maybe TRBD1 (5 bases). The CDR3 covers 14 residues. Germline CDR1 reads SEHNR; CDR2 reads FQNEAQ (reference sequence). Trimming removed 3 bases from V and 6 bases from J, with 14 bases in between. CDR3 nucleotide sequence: TGTGCCAGCAGCTTCCGGGGACTTGGTGCTGAAGCTTTCTTT. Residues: CASSFRGLGAEAFF.

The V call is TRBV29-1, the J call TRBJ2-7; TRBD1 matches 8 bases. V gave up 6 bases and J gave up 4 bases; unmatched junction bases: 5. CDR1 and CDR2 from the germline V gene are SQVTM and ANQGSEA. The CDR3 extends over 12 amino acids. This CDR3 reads CSVTWTGYEQYF. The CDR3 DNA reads TGCAGCGTGACCTGGACAGGGTACGAGCAGTACTTC.

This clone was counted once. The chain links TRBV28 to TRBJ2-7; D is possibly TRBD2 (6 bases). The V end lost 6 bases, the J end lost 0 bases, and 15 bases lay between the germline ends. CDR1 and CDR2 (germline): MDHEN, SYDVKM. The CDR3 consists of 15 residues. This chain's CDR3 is CASSPPPGLSYEQYF. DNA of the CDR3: TGTGCCAGCAGCCCACCCCCGGGACTCTCCTACGAGCAGTACTTC.

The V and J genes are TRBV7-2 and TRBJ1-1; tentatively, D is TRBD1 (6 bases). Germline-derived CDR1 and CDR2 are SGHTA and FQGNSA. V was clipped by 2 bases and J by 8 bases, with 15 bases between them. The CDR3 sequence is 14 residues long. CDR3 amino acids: CASSLFRDNTEAFF. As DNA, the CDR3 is TGTGCCAGCAGCTTATTTCGGGACAATACAGAAGCTTTCTTT.

The DNA for the CDR3 is TGCGCCAGCAGTGAGTCGGGACAGTGGGGGTCACCCCTCCACTTT. This encodes CASSESGQWGSPLHF. V and J are TRBV10-1 and TRBJ1-6, with 7 positions matching TRBD1. This CDR3 spans 15 amino acids. J was trimmed by 10 bases and V by 0 bases; bases with no gene match: 6. Per germline, CDR1 WNHNN and CDR2 SYGVQD (reference sequence).

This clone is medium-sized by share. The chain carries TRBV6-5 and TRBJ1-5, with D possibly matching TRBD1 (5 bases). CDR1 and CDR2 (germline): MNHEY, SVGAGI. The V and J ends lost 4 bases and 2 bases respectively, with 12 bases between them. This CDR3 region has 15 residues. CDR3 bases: TGTGCCAGCAGTTCCCGGGGGTTCGGCAATCAGCCCCAGCATTTT. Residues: CASSSRGFGNQPQHF.

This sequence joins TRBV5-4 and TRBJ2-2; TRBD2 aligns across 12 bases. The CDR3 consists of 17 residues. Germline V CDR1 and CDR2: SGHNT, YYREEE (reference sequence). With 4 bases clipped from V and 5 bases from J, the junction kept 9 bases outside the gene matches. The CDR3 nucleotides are TGTGCCAGCAGCCCCGGACTAGCGGGGATTCCAACCGGGGAGCTGTTTTTT. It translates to CASSPGLAGIPTGELFF.

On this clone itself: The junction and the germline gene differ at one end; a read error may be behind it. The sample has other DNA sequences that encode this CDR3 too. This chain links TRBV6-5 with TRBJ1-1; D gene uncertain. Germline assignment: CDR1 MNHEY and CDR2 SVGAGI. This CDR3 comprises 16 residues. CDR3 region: CASSYPREVMNTEAFF. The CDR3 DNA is TGTGCCAGCAGTTACCCCCGGGAGGTCATGAACACTGAAGCCTTCTTT.

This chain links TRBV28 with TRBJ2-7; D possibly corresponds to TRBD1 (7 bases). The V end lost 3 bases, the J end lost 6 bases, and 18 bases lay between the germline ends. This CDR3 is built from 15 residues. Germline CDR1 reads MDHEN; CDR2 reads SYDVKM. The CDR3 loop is CASSLWGAGGVEQYF. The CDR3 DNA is TGTGCCAGCAGTTTGTGGGGGGCAGGGGGAGTCGAGCAGTACTTC.

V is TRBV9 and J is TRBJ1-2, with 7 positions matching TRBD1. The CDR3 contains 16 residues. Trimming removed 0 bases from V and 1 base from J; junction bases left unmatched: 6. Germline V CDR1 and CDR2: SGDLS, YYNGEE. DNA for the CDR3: TGTGCCAGCAGCGTAGAGACAGGGCCCTATAACTATGGCTACACCTTC. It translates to CASSVETGPYNYGYTF.

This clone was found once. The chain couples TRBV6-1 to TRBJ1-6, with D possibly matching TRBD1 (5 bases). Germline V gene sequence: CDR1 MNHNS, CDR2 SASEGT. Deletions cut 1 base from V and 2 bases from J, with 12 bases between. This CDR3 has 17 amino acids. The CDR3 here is CASSEGGRATYNSPLHF. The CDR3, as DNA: TGTGCCAGCAGTGAAGGGGGCAGGGCCACCTATAATTCACCCCTCCACTTT.

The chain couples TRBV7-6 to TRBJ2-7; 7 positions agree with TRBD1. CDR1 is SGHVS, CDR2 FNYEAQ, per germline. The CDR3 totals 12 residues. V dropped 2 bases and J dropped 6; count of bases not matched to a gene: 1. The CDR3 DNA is TGTGCCAGCAGCTTACGGACAGGCGAGCAGTACTTC. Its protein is CASSLRTGEQYF.

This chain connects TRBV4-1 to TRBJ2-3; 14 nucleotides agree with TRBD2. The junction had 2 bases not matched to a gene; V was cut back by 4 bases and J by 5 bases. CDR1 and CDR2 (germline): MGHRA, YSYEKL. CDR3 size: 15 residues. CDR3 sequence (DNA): TGCGCCAGCAGCCGACTAGCGGGGGGGCAAGATACGCAGTATTTT. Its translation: CASSRLAGGQDTQYF.

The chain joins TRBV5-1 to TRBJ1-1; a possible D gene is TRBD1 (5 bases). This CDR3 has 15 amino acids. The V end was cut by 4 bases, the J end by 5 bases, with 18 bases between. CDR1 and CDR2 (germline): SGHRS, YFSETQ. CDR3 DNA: TGCGCCAGCAGCGTTTTAGGGGCGCTGAGGACTGAAGCTTTCTTT. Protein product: CASSVLGALRTEAFF.

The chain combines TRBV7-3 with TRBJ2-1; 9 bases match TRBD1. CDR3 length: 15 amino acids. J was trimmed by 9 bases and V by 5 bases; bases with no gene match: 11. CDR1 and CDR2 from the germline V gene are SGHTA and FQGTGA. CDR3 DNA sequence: TGTGCCAGCAGCCGGGGACAGGGTAGTGGTGGTGAGCAGTTCTTC. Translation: CASSRGQGSGGEQFF.